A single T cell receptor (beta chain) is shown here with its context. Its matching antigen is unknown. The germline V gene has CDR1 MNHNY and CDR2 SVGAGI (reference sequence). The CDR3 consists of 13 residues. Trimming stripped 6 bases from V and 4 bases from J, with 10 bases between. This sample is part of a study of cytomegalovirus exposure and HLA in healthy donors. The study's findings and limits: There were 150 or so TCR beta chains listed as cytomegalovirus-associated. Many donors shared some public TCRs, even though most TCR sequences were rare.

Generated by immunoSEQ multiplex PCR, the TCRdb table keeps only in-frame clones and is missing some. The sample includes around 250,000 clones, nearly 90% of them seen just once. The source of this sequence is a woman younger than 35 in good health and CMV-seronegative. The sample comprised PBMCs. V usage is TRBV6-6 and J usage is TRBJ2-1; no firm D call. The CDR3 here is CASSPTWYNEQFF. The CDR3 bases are TGTGCCAGCAGCCCTACCTGGTACAATGAGCAGTTCTTC.